A selection of T cell receptor beta chains follows, all from one sample in a study of monozygotic twins with inflammatory bowel disease. TCRdb re-called the 5' RACE reads, yielding one record per CDR3 amino acid sequence without DNA. The sample has some 400,000 distinct CDR3 sequences, and its top ten clones hold around 2.4%. The material sequenced was blood. These receptors were collected from a human donor with ulcerative colitis or Crohn's disease, or a healthy co-twin of an affected twin (not recorded which). CDR3s include the opening cysteine and the closing phenylalanine or tryptophan.

cdr3_aa j_call v_call
CSVEGWTSGAYTQYF TRBJ2-3 TRBV29-1
CATKTEANTEAFF TRBJ1-1 TRBV6-2/TRBV6-3
CASRRANNEQFF TRBJ2-1 TRBV10-2
CASRDSFYEQYF TRBJ2-7 TRBV28
CASSLRRSGETQYF TRBJ2-5 TRBV7-2
CASSSFGTGTNGYTF TRBJ1-2 TRBV5-1
CATSDPPGTGSNEQFF TRBJ2-1 TRBV24-1
CASSLGQGPRDEQFF TRBJ2-1 TRBV11-3
CASRSSGSGSYNEQFF TRBJ2-1 TRBV6-1
CASSRDSYSLYGYTF TRBJ1-2 TRBV5-1
CASSLTGWKETQYF TRBJ2-5 TRBV27
CASTLLAGVLGSSYEQYF TRBJ2-7 TRBV7-8
CASSYREEDSTDTQYF TRBJ2-3 TRBV6-5
CASSRLHRQGNEQFF TRBJ2-1 TRBV5-4
CASGTQGRETQYF TRBJ2-5 TRBV6-5
CASSVVPGGYNEQFF TRBJ2-1 TRBV9
CASSWNSYEQYF TRBJ2-7 TRBV7-9
CASSGVAGYHNEQFF TRBJ2-1 TRBV12-3/TRBV12-4
CASSLSPEWDGYTF TRBJ1-2 TRBV7-2
CAWKETSGYYTGELFF TRBJ2-2 TRBV30
CASSIGGSIGTEAFF TRBJ1-1 TRBV19
CASSLGDSLYNEQFF TRBJ2-1 TRBV7-2
CASSNAQVPGELFF TRBJ2-2 TRBV5-1
CASGMGTEAFF TRBJ1-1 TRBV27
CASSVGRDSSYEQYF TRBJ2-7 TRBV9
CASSYVQGAGTEAFF TRBJ1-1 TRBV7-2
CATPAQGLQETQYF TRBJ2-5 TRBV24-1
CASSPTITSTNEKLFF TRBJ1-4 TRBV18
CASSSTGTEETQYF TRBJ2-5 TRBV5-1
CSVYTPGTRDAAFF TRBJ1-1 TRBV29-1
CASSLVGGELFF TRBJ2-2 TRBV7-8
CASRGKTGTGSTDTQYF TRBJ2-3 TRBV12-3/TRBV12-4
CASALGGAIETQYF TRBJ2-5 TRBV28